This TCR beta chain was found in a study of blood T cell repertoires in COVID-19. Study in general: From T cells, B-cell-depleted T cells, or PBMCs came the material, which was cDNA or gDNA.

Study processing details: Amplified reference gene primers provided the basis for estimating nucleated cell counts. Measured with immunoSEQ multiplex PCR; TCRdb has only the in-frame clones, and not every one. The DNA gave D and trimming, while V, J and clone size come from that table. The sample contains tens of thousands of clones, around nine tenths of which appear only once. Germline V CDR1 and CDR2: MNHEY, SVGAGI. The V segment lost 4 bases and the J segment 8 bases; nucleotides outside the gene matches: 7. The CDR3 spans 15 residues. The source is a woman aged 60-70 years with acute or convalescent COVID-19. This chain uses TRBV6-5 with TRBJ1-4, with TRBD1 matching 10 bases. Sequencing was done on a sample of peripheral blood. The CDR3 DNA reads TGTGCCAGCAGTTTCCGGGACAGGGGTGAGGAAAAACTGTTTTTT. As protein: CASSFRDRGEEKLFF.